These T cell receptor beta chains were read from a single sample in a study of T cell changes during pregnancy in multiple sclerosis. TCRdb's table, derived via immunoSEQ multiplex PCR, lists solely in-frame clones and lacks some. The sample contains 70,000 to 95,000 clones, about 93% of which appear only once. The material sequenced was peripheral blood, taken in the first trimester of pregnancy. Receptors were obtained from a female donor with multiple sclerosis, enrolled in a pregnancy study. The CDR3 runs from the conserved cysteine through the conserved F or W. Fields, in order: CDR3 length, V gene, J gene, clone size, D gene, CDR3 DNA, CDR3 protein. A D gene is named only where the DNA matches it firmly. Clone size is shown for a subset of rows, as once, few, many or a class of expanded clone.

>13|TRBV7-3|TRBJ2-5|NA|NA
TGTGCCAGCAGCCCGGCCGGCGGGGAGACCCAGTACTTC
CASSPAGGETQYF
>14|TRBV7-8|TRBJ1-1|once|NA
TGTGCCAGCAGCTTAGCCGGGGGGAACACTGAAGCTTTCTTT
CASSLAGGNTEAFF
>16|TRBV4-2|TRBJ2-1|NA|TRBD1
TGTGCCAGCAGCCAAGATATCGGGACAGGCTACAATGAGCAGTTCTTC
CASSQDIGTGYNEQFF
>14|TRBV11-2|TRBJ1-1|NA|NA
TGTGCCAGCAGCTTACAGGGTATGAACACTGAAGCTTTCTTT
CASSLQGMNTEAFF
>15|TRBV7-3|TRBJ2-7|NA|TRBD2
TGTGCCAGCAGCTTAAGTCTAGCGGGGCTGAACGAGCAGTACTTC
CASSLSLAGLNEQYF
>13|TRBV6-5|TRBJ2-7|NA|TRBD1
TGTGCCAGCAGAACCTTGACAGGGTACGAGCAGTACTTC
CASRTLTGYEQYF
>16|TRBV4-1|TRBJ1-2|NA|NA
TGCGCCAGCAGCCAAGATCTTATGGGAGGGAACTATGGCTACACCTTC
CASSQDLMGGNYGYTF
>13|TRBV6-5|TRBJ1-2|NA|TRBD1
TGTGCCAGCAGTTCCGGGACAGCCGATGGCTACACCTTC
CASSSGTADGYTF
>15|TRBV30|TRBJ1-2|NA|NA
TGTGCCTGGAGTGTGAATGTGGGGGAGGACTATGGCTACACCTTC
CAWSVNVGEDYGYTF
>15|TRBV7-3|TRBJ2-1|NA|NA
TGTGCCAGCAGCTTAACTGGACAGCTACAAGAAGGTCTGTTCTTC
CASSLTGQLQEGLFF
>15|TRBV15|TRBJ1-4|once|NA
TGTGCCACCAGCAGAGATCGGCAGGTCAATGAAAAACTGTTTTTT
CATSRDRQVNEKLFF
>20|TRBV19|TRBJ1-6|NA|TRBD1
TGTGCCAGAGGTAGAAGTCGGACAGGAACTTCGAGCTCCTATAATTCACCCCTCCACTTT
CARGRSRTGTSSSYNSPLHF
>14|TRBV28|TRBJ1-3|NA|NA
TGCGTCTCTTCCGGGGAGGTGGCTGGAAACACCATATATTTT
CVSSGEVAGNTIYF
>12|TRBV19|TRBJ1-4|NA|NA
TGTGCCAGTACCAACCTCCGCGGACAGTGTCATTTT
CASTNLRGQCHF
>15|TRBV5-8|TRBJ1-6|NA|NA
TGTGCCAGCAGCGGCGGACAGTTCCTTGATTCACCCCTCCACTTT
CASSGGQFLDSPLHF
>16|TRBV4-1|TRBJ2-5|NA|TRBD2
TGCGCCAGCAGCCCGGGACTAGCGGGGTACCAAGAGACCCAGTACTTC
CASSPGLAGYQETQYF
>15|TRBV7-3|TRBJ1-4|NA|NA
TGTGCCAGCAGCTTAACGGGGGCAGGGGATGAAAAACTGTTTTTT
CASSLTGAGDEKLFF
>14|TRBV13|TRBJ1-2|NA|TRBD1
TGTGCCAGCAGCTTAAGGGGGCTCGGCTATGGCTACACCTTC
CASSLRGLGYGYTF
>14|TRBV2|TRBJ2-1|few|NA
TGTGCCAGCTTCGAATTCGGCTCCTACAATGAGCAGTTCTTC
CASFEFGSYNEQFF
>15|TRBV4-1|TRBJ1-1|few|NA
TGCGCCAGCAGCCAAGACGCCAACATGAACACTGAAGCTTTCTTT
CASSQDANMNTEAFF
>14|TRBV10-1|TRBJ2-7|few|NA
TGCGCCAGCAGTGAGTCAACAGGGGGGGGCGAGCAGTACTTC
CASSESTGGGEQYF
>16|TRBV27|TRBJ2-7|NA|NA
TGTGCCAGCAGTTTATCCGCAGGAAGAATCTCCTACGAGCAGTACTTC
CASSLSAGRISYEQYF
>15|TRBV1|TRBJ1-5|once|NA
TGCACCAGCAGCGTGAAAGGGAGGGCGCATCAGCCCCAGCATTTT
CTSSVKGRAHQPQHF
>15|TRBV5-1|TRBJ2-1|once|TRBD2
TGCGCCAGCAGCTCAGGACTAGCGGGGGGTAATGAGCAGTTCTTC
CASSSGLAGGNEQFF
>15|TRBV7-3|TRBJ2-1|NA|TRBD1
TGTGCCAGCAGCTTAGGGACAGGGTACTACAATGAGCAGTTCTTC
CASSLGTGYYNEQFF
>12|TRBV29-1|TRBJ1-2|NA|TRBD1
TGCAGCGTGGGTGACAGGGGTGGTGGCTACACCTTC
CSVGDRGGGYTF
>13|TRBV9|TRBJ1-2|NA|NA
TGTGCCAGCAGCGTATCGGACAGCTATGGCTACACCTTC
CASSVSDSYGYTF
>14|TRBV11-2|TRBJ2-7|NA|TRBD1
TGTGCCAGCAGCTTAGACCAGGGGGCCCACGAGCAGTACTTC
CASSLDQGAHEQYF
>14|TRBV9|TRBJ1-2|NA|NA
TGTGCCAGCAGCCCAAGGAGAGCGGTAGGGGGCTACACCTTC
CASSPRRAVGGYTF
>17|TRBV13|TRBJ1-2|NA|NA
TGTGCCAGCAGCTTAGGTATCGGGACACAATCTAACTATGGCTACACCTTC
CASSLGIGTQSNYGYTF
>13|TRBV7-6|TRBJ2-1|NA|TRBD2
TGTGCCAGCAGCTCTCTAGCGGGGGTCGAGCAGTTCTTC
CASSSLAGVEQFF
>14|TRBV28|TRBJ2-7|NA|TRBD1
TGTGCCAGCAGTCCAACACGGACAGGGGAGGAGCAGTACTTC
CASSPTRTGEEQYF
>18|TRBV7-6|TRBJ1-3|NA|NA
TGTGCCAGCAGCCCCTACCTAGGACAGACATACTCTGGAAACACCATATATTTT
CASSPYLGQTYSGNTIYF
>13|TRBV2|TRBJ1-1|NA|NA
TGTGCCAGCAGAAGGGAGGGGAGCACTGAAGCTTTCTTT
CASRREGSTEAFF
>14|TRBV7-8|TRBJ2-2|NA|NA
TGTGCCAGCAGCTACCGCAGGGACACCGGGGAGCTGTTTTTT
CASSYRRDTGELFF
>15|TRBV5-6|TRBJ2-5|NA|NA
TGTGCCAGCAGCTTGATACCACAGGGCGAAGAGACCCAGTACTTC
CASSLIPQGEETQYF
>12|TRBV11-2|TRBJ1-1|few|NA
TGTGCCAGCAGCCCGACTTTAGTTGAAGCTTTCTTT
CASSPTLVEAFF
>15|TRBV9|TRBJ2-3|NA|TRBD2
TGTGCCAGCAGCGTAGCGGGGGGGATCACAGATACGCAGTATTTT
CASSVAGGITDTQYF
>15|TRBV5-1|TRBJ1-6|NA|TRBD1
TGCGCCAGCAGCTTGGACCGGACAGGGGATTCACCCCTCCACTTT
CASSLDRTGDSPLHF
>17|TRBV7-6|TRBJ2-3|NA|TRBD2
TGTGCCAGCAGCGAGTCCGGGGGGGGTTTCCTCACAGATACGCAGTATTTT
CASSESGGGFLTDTQYF
>17|TRBV4-2|TRBJ2-2|NA|TRBD2
TGTGCCAGCAGCCCCATGACGAGCGGGGGGGGCACCGGGGAGCTGTTTTTT
CASSPMTSGGGTGELFF
>13|TRBV2|TRBJ1-5|NA|NA
TGTGCCAGCAGTGAATCCCAGGGTCAGCCCCAGCATTTT
CASSESQGQPQHF
>19|TRBV5-3|TRBJ2-1|NA|TRBD2
TGTGCCAGAAGCGGGTGTAGGCGGGGGGAGGTCCACTACTACAATGAGCAGTTCTTC
CARSGCRRGEVHYYNEQFF
>16|TRBV5-4|TRBJ1-5|NA|NA
TGTGCCAGCAGCCCACACCCCGGGGATGGGAGTCAGCCCCAGCATTTT
CASSPHPGDGSQPQHF
>14|TRBV14|TRBJ2-5|NA|NA
TGTGCCAGCAGCCAAGATATCCCCTCAGAGACCCAGTACTTC
CASSQDIPSETQYF
>17|TRBV15|TRBJ1-2|NA|TRBD1
TGTGCCACCAGCAGAGATAGGGGGCACGACGGACTAAGGGGCTACACCTTC
CATSRDRGHDGLRGYTF
>14|TRBV6-1|TRBJ1-5|NA|NA
TGTGCCAGCAGTGACAACAGGGTACATCAGCCCCAGCATTTT
CASSDNRVHQPQHF
>16|TRBV4-1|TRBJ2-7|NA|TRBD2
TGCGCCAGCAGCCACCGTACGCGGGGGGGATCCTACGAGCAGTACTTC
CASSHRTRGGSYEQYF
>15|TRBV6-5|TRBJ1-1|NA|NA
TGTGCCAGCAGTTACTGGTCAGTGTCGAACACTGAAGCTTTCTTT
CASSYWSVSNTEAFF
>18|TRBV13|TRBJ2-1|NA|TRBD2
TGTGCCAGCAGCCGCCCGGTCAGTCGGGGGGGCTCATACAATGAGCAGTTCTTC
CASSRPVSRGGSYNEQFF
>14|TRBV6-1|TRBJ1-4|few|NA
TGTGCCAGCAGTGAAGTAGGCACTCAGGCCAAACTGTTTTTT
CASSEVGTQAKLFF
>15|TRBV11-3|TRBJ2-1|NA|TRBD1
TGTGCCAGCAGCATCAGGCAGGGGGCATACAATGAGCAGTTCTTC
CASSIRQGAYNEQFF
>16|TRBV18|TRBJ2-1|NA|TRBD2
TGTGCCAGCTCATCAACGGGGGAGGGGAGCTGGTATGAGCAGTTCTTC
CASSSTGEGSWYEQFF
>13|TRBV18|TRBJ1-4|NA|TRBD1
TGTGCCAGCTCAAGAGGGGGCAATGAAAAACTGTTTTTT
CASSRGGNEKLFF
>16|TRBV14|TRBJ2-1|NA|TRBD2
TGTGCCAGCAGCCAGGGCCTAGCGGGGGCCTACAATGAGCAGTTCTTC
CASSQGLAGAYNEQFF
>11|TRBV20-1|TRBJ1-5|NA|NA
TGCAGTGCTCCAGGCGAGCAGCCCCAGCATTTT
CSAPGEQPQHF